The 30 T cell receptor beta chains reported below all come from one sample, sequenced in a study of beta chain features in type 1 diabetes. Study results and caveats: Moderate but significant shortening of TCRB CDR3s was recorded in all four CD4+ subsets from Type 1 diabetes patients.

No antigens are known for them. Isolated RNA was reverse transcribed in full, so expressed TCRB transcripts were sequenced. Produced via immunoSEQ multiplex PCR; TCRdb's table is partial and in-frame only. Here the sample spans about 280,000 clones, 15% being singletons. What was sequenced was naive CD4+ T cells from blood. These receptors all stem from a man younger than 35 with type 1 diabetes.

The table lists this clone with a few counts. The chain joins TRBV6-5 to TRBJ1-2; D remains ambiguous. The CDR3 consists of 14 residues. V was pared by 8 bases and J by 4 bases, with 17 bases between. CDR1 MNHEY and CDR2 SVGAGI come from the germline V gene. CDR3 coding DNA: TGTGCCAGCTCCCCCGCGAGAGGTCTCTATGGCTACACCTTC. Translated, it gives CASSPARGLYGYTF.

This clone was seen more than once but under ten times. The chain employs TRBV5-6 and TRBJ2-4, with D possibly matching TRBD1 (6 bases). CDR1 SGHDT and CDR2 YYEEEE come from the germline V gene. V lost 4 bases and J 2 bases, leaving 16 bases between the germline ends. CDR3 length: 16 residues. CDR3 in DNA: TGTGCCAGCAGCCGAAGGGACACCTTCCCCAAAAACATTCAGTACTTC. Amino acids: CASSRRDTFPKNIQYF.

The sample holds a few counts of this clone. This chain links TRBV21-1 with TRBJ2-7; whether TRBD1, the table's D call, matches the DNA was not checked. TRBV21-1 is a documented pseudogene. The CDR3 runs 15 residues. The CDR3 DNA is TGTGCCAGCAGCAAAGATGGACAGTATCTCTACGAGCAGTACTTC. Translation gives CASSKDGQYLYEQYF.

The chain links TRBV6-1 to TRBJ2-1; 11 nucleotides align to TRBD1. The ends lost 0 bases at V and 9 bases at J; junction bases unmatched: 7. CDR1 MNHNS and CDR2 SASEGT come from the germline V gene. This CDR3 is 16 amino acids long. This CDR3 reads CASSEAIGTGGGEQFF. The CDR3 nucleotides are TGTGCCAGCAGTGAAGCGATCGGGACAGGGGGAGGTGAGCAGTTCTTC.

This chain connects TRBV5-1 to TRBJ2-7; possibly TRBD1 for D (6 bases). This CDR3 is 13 amino acids long. Germline values: CDR1 SGHRS, CDR2 YFSETQ. V lost 2 bases and J 2 bases, leaving 8 bases between the germline ends. CDR3 sequence reads: CASSFNRAYEQYF. The DNA for the CDR3 is TGCGCCAGCAGCTTTAACAGGGCCTACGAGCAGTACTTC.

This chain connects TRBV19 to TRBJ1-2; TRBD1 is a possible D gene (6 bases). V dropped 1 base and J dropped 8 bases, with 17 bases sitting between them. CDR3 length: 15 amino acids. Germline assignment: CDR1 LNHDA and CDR2 SQIVND (reference sequence). DNA of the CDR3: TGTGCCAGTAGTATAGCCACAGGGACAAGATTCGGCTACACCTTC. It specifies CASSIATGTRFGYTF.

This clone was recorded a few times. This rearrangement joins TRBV18 to TRBJ2-7, with 11 bases that match TRBD2. This CDR3 region has 15 residues. After removal of 3 bases from V and 7 bases from J, the junction contained 8 bases not matched to a gene. The germline V gene has CDR1 KGHSH and CDR2 LQKENI. The CDR3 protein is CASSPETSGIVEQYF. In nucleotides, the CDR3 is TGTGCCAGCTCACCGGAGACTAGCGGGATTGTGGAGCAGTACTTC.

J is TRBJ1-1 and V is TRBV6-5; D uncertain. V lost 6 bases, J lost 1 base, and 9 bases lay in between. There are 13 residues in the CDR3. Germline-derived CDR1 and CDR2 are MNHEY and SVGAGI. DNA of the CDR3: TGTGCCAGCAGGAGCCTAAAGAACACTGAAGCTTTCTTT. This sequence encodes CASRSLKNTEAFF.

This clone was seen more than once but under ten times. V is TRBV27 and J is TRBJ2-1, with 10 bases identical to TRBD2. V shed 3 bases and J 6 bases; nucleotides not matched to a gene: 14. Germline CDR1 and CDR2: MNHEY and SMNVEV (reference sequence). This CDR3 region has 18 residues. The CDR3 loop reads CASSFTSGDVRPFNEQFF. In DNA, the CDR3 is TGTGCCAGCAGTTTCACTAGCGGGGATGTCCGCCCCTTCAATGAGCAGTTCTTC.

This clone has a handful of counts. The chain uses TRBV20-1 and TRBJ2-3; 11 positions agree with TRBD1. This CDR3 region has 11 residues. In germline, CDR1 is DFQATT, CDR2 SNEGSKA (reference sequence). The trim removed 6 bases at V and 11 bases at J, leaving 4 bases unmatched. The CDR3 reads CSADRGHGQYF. CDR3 in DNA: TGCAGTGCGGACAGGGGGCATGGGCAGTATTTT.

This clone was seen a handful of times. This chain uses TRBV18 with TRBJ1-5; D is ambiguous. Trimming cost V 3 bases and J 4 bases, with 13 bases left between them. The CDR3 spans 15 residues. Germline CDR1 is KGHSH and CDR2 is LQKENI. This CDR3 is CASSPSQAYNQPQHF. The CDR3 nucleotides read TGTGCCAGCTCACCCAGCCAGGCATATAATCAGCCCCAGCATTTT. The full variable domain, with the rest looked up from reference TRBV18 and TRBJ1-5, is NAGVMQNPRHLVRRRGQEARLRCSPMKGHSHVYWYRQLPEEGLKFMVYLQKENIIDESGMPKERFSAEFPKEGPSILRIQQVVRGDSAAYFCASSPSQAYNQPQHFGDGTRLSIL.

This sequence joins TRBV30 and TRBJ2-5; D is perhaps TRBD1 (5 bases). Per germline, CDR1 GTSNPN and CDR2 SVGIG (reference sequence). Trimming took off 2 bases at V and 10 bases at J, with 20 bases between the two ends. CDR3 length equals 14 residues. This CDR3 is CAWSLTDIYRGQYF. CDR3 bases: TGTGCCTGGAGTCTCACGGACATCTATAGGGGCCAGTACTTC.

This rearrangement joins TRBV2 to TRBJ1-3, with D possibly matching TRBD1 (5 bases). Germline lookup yields CDR1 SNHLY and CDR2 FYNNEI. Trimming took 0 bases from V and 2 from J, leaving 8 bases between them. The CDR3 consists of 15 residues. The CDR3 spells CASSEAPGAGNTIYF. In DNA, the CDR3 is TGTGCCAGCAGTGAAGCTCCGGGGGCTGGAAACACCATATATTTT.

This clone was seen a few times. The V and J genes are TRBV5-1 and TRBJ1-2; D gene ambiguous. The ends were cut back, 2 bases at V and 4 bases at J, with 9 bases in the middle. The CDR3 is 13 residues long. Germline CDR1 reads SGHRS; CDR2 reads YFSETQ. The CDR3 nucleotides read TGCGCCAGCAGCTTTGACAATTCCTATGGCTACACCTTC. Protein sequence: CASSFDNSYGYTF.

This clone was counted between two and nine times. This chain links TRBV5-1 with TRBJ2-3; 7 bases line up with TRBD2. Germline V CDR1 and CDR2: SGHRS, YFSETQ. After removal of 0 bases from V and 2 bases from J, the junction contained 9 bases not matched to a gene. CDR3 length equals 17 residues. The CDR3 sequence is CASSLAGRLADTDTQYF. The CDR3 DNA sequence: TGCGCCAGCAGCTTGGCCGGTAGGCTAGCGGACACAGATACGCAGTATTTT.

The genes are TRBV7-2 and TRBJ2-7, with 12 nucleotides matching TRBD1. V was pared by 4 bases and J by 9 bases, with 10 bases of the junction left unmatched. There are 15 residues in the CDR3. Germline lookup yields CDR1 SGHTA and CDR2 FQGNSA. CDR3 amino acids: CASSSAGTGGARQYF. The CDR3 nucleotides are TGTGCCAGCAGCTCTGCCGGGACAGGGGGCGCAAGGCAGTACTTC.

This clone was counted between two and nine times. The chain is built from TRBV9 and TRBJ2-7; weak D call: TRBD1 (6 bases). Germline V lookup: CDR1 SGDLS, CDR2 YYNGEE. The CDR3 covers 14 residues. V lost 4 bases to trimming and J lost 2 bases, with 13 bases between them. CDR3 DNA: TGTGCCAGCAGCCCCCGGACAGCGACCTACGAGCAGTACTTC. Translated: CASSPRTATYEQYF.

The rearrangement uses TRBV9 and TRBJ2-3, with 8 bases lining up with TRBD2. This CDR3 region has 16 residues. Per the germline V gene, CDR1 is SGDLS and CDR2 is YYNGEE. V lost 4 bases to trimming and J lost 0 bases; unmatched junction nucleotides: 7. The CDR3 spells CASSTRLALSTDTQYF. The CDR3 bases are TGTGCCAGCAGCACTAGACTAGCGCTAAGCACAGATACGCAGTATTTT.

This clone showed up just a few times. The chain is built from TRBV6-1 and TRBJ2-5; 11 positions match TRBD1. Per germline, CDR1 MNHNS and CDR2 SASEGT. This CDR3 is 16 amino acids long. Germline trimming cut 2 bases from V and 5 bases from J; bases unmatched to any gene: 7. The CDR3 nucleotides read TGTGCCAGCAGTGAAAGGACAGGGGGCATTCAGGAGACCCAGTACTTC. Translation gives CASSERTGGIQETQYF.

CDR3 coding DNA: TGTGCCAGCAGTTCCTTAGCGGGGGTGCCCTACAATGAGCAGTTCTTC. Amino acid sequence: CASSSLAGVPYNEQFF. The chain joins TRBV6-5 to TRBJ2-1; 9 bases map to TRBD2. With V trimmed by 4 bases and J by 2 bases, 6 bases remained unmatched. CDR1 and CDR2 (germline): MNHEY, SVGAGI. This CDR3 contains 16 residues.

V and J are TRBV25-1 and TRBJ2-7; 14 bases map to TRBD2. The CDR3 is 15 residues long. V lost 1 base, J lost 7 bases, and 3 bases stayed unmatched. Per germline, CDR1 MGHDK and CDR2 SYGVNS. CDR3 in amino acids: CASSEFGLAGGEQYF. The CDR3 bases are TGTGCCAGCAGTGAATTCGGACTAGCGGGAGGAGAGCAGTACTTC.

V and J are TRBV25-1 and TRBJ1-2, with TRBD1 as a possible D gene (6 bases). The CDR3 sequence is 14 residues long. Germline CDR1 reads MGHDK; CDR2 reads SYGVNS. Trimming stripped 3 bases from V and 4 bases from J, with 12 bases between. The CDR3 nucleotides are TGTGCCAGCAGTGACCCCAGGGGCGGCTATGGCTACACCTTC. This translates into CASSDPRGGYGYTF.

The rearrangement uses TRBV2 and TRBJ2-4; possible D gene TRBD2, 6 bases. In germline, CDR1 is SNHLY, CDR2 FYNNEI. CDR3 size: 12 residues. V gave up 6 bases and J gave up 13 bases, with 16 bases separating them. CDR3 coding DNA: TGTGCCAGCAGGGCTGGGGAGGCGCCGCAGTACTTC. Translation gives CASRAGEAPQYF.

The CDR3 DNA reads as TGCAGCGTTGGACAGGGCGGTAATTCACCCCTCCACTTT. Encoded protein: CSVGQGGNSPLHF. The chain employs TRBV29-1 and TRBJ1-6; 7 bases line up with TRBD1. The CDR3 length is 13 residues. Germline-derived CDR1 and CDR2 are SQVTM and ANQGSEA. J gave up 6 bases and V 4 bases, and 3 bases lay outside the gene matches. The whole variable domain, remainder taken from reference TRBV29-1 and TRBJ1-6, is SAVISQKPSRDICQRGTSLTIQCQVDSQVTMMFWYRQQPGQSLTLIATANQGSEATYESGFVIDKFPISRPNLTFSTLTVSNMSPEDSSIYLCSVGQGGNSPLHFGNGTRLTVT.

The rearrangement joins TRBV7-2 to TRBJ2-1, with 11 bases aligning to TRBD2. Germline V gene lookup returns CDR1 SGHTA and CDR2 FQGNSA. V shed 4 bases, J shed 6 bases, and the junction held 5 bases outside the gene matches. The CDR3 runs 15 residues. CDR3 in amino acids: CASSSTGTSGNEQFF. CDR3 bases: TGTGCCAGCAGCTCAACCGGGACTAGCGGCAATGAGCAGTTCTTC.

This clone was detected only a few times. The chain has TRBV11-1 and TRBJ2-1; TRBD1 might be the D (6 bases). Trimming pared 2 bases from V and 15 bases from J, leaving 23 bases between. CDR1 is SGHAT, CDR2 FQDESV, per germline (reference sequence). CDR3 length: 15 residues. The DNA for the CDR3 is TGTGCCAGCAGCTTATCGCTTGGGGGCGGGCCAACGGGGTTCTTC. Residues: CASSLSLGGGPTGFF.

CDR3 protein: CASRGLEGSYEQYF. DNA for the CDR3: TGTGCCAGCAGAGGACTAGAGGGCTCCTACGAGCAGTACTTC. The V gene is TRBV6-5, the J gene TRBJ2-7; 7 nucleotides align to TRBD2. The ends lost 6 bases at V and 0 bases at J; junction bases unmatched: 5. The CDR3 sequence is 14 residues long. Germline V gives CDR1 MNHEY, CDR2 SVGAGI.

This clone was seen more than once but under ten times. V and J are TRBV15 and TRBJ2-3, with 9 nucleotides matching TRBD2. V lost 3 bases to trimming and J lost 2 bases; unmatched junction nucleotides: 6. Germline CDR1 reads LNHNV; CDR2 reads YYDKDF (reference sequence). The CDR3 is 16 amino acids. CDR3 region: CATSRGTSISTDTQYF. CDR3 nucleotide sequence: TGTGCCACCAGCAGGGGGACTAGCATTTCCACAGATACGCAGTATTTT.

This chain joins TRBV30 and TRBJ1-5, with TRBD1 as a possible D gene (6 bases). The V end lost 6 bases, the J end lost 7 bases, and 13 bases lay between the germline ends. The CDR3 contains 12 residues. Per germline, CDR1 GTSNPN and CDR2 SVGIG (reference sequence). CDR3 sequence (DNA): TGTGCCTGCCAACAGGGAAACCAGCCCCAGCATTTT. This gives the protein CACQQGNQPQHF.

This clone occurred a few times. The chain links TRBV6-1 to TRBJ2-1; D unresolved. The CDR3 has 12 amino acids. V was cut by 6 bases and J by 7 bases, with 10 bases left in between. Per germline, CDR1 MNHNS and CDR2 SASEGT. Written as DNA, the CDR3 is TGTGCCAGCAGGCAAAACAGTAATGAGCAGTTCTTC. Encoded protein: CASRQNSNEQFF.